These 8 T cell receptor beta chains came from one sample sequenced in a study of T cells expressing NK-cell markers. TCRdb reprocessed the 5' RACE reads and keeps a single row for each CDR3 protein, giving no DNA. The sample's table shows around 380,000 distinct CDR3 sequences. Sequenced sample: blood T cells: a sorted CD56 or NKG2C T cell subset, CD4+ or CD8+ T cells, or bulk PBMC T cells (not recorded which). All receptors come from a woman aged 45-59 years in good health.

This chain uses TRBV5-1 with TRBJ2-3; without DNA, the TCRdb call of TRBD2 cannot be checked. Germline lookup yields CDR1 SGHRS and CDR2 YFSETQ. The CDR3 length is 17 residues. This CDR3 reads CASSLVLAGTDTDTQYF.

The J gene is TRBJ2-3, the V gene TRBV6-5; as DNA is missing, the TRBD2 call by TCRdb cannot be tested. The CDR3 has 15 amino acids. The V gene's germline CDR1 is MNHEY and CDR2 SVGAGI. The CDR3 protein is CASSYGAGALDTQYF.

The gene calls are TRBV3-1 and TRBJ1-2; TCRdb lists TRBD1, though no DNA is available to test this call. The germline gives CDR1 LGHDT, CDR2 YNNKEL (reference sequence). The CDR3 consists of 19 residues. The CDR3 spells CASSQEPRTADGPYYGYTF.

The chain joins TRBV5-6 to TRBJ2-7. From germline, CDR1 is SGHDT and CDR2 YYEEEE. This CDR3 spans 15 amino acids. The CDR3 region is CASSLGRTRSTEQYF. The entire variable domain, with the rest obtained from reference TRBV5-6 and TRBJ2-7, is as follows: DAGVTQSPTHLIKTRGQQVTLRCSPKSGHDTVSWYQQALGQGPQFIFQYYEEEERQRGNFPDRFSGHQFPNYSSELNVNALLLGDSALYLCASSLGRTRSTEQYFGPGTRLTVT.

The rearrangement joins TRBV29-1 to TRBJ1-4. CDR3 length equals 15 residues. Germline V CDR1 and CDR2: SQVTM, ANQGSEA. The CDR3 here is CSVETPQESDEKLFF.

The V gene is TRBV7-9, the J gene TRBJ2-2; TCRdb indicates TRBD2, and absent DNA this call remains unverified. The CDR3 loop spans 15 amino acids. CDR1 and CDR2 from the germline V gene are SEHNR and FQNEAQ (reference sequence). The CDR3 loop reads CASSLVTSGNRELFF. Supplemented by reference TRBV7-9 and TRBJ2-2, the full variable domain reads DTGVSQNPRHKITKRGQNVTFRCDPISEHNRLYWYRQTLGQGPEFLTYFQNEAQLEKSRLLSDRFSAERPKGSFSTLEIQRTEQGDSAMYLCASSLVTSGNRELFFGEGSRLTVL.

This rearrangement joins TRBV3-1 to TRBJ2-2; no DNA is available, so the TRBD2 call from TCRdb remains unchecked. Germline loops: CDR1 LGHDT, CDR2 YNNKEL (reference sequence). The CDR3 is 19 amino acids. The CDR3 loop is CASSLHTGTSGRDTGELFF. Supplemented by reference TRBV3-1 and TRBJ2-2, the full variable domain reads DTAVSQTPKYLVTQMGNDKSIKCEQNLGHDTMYWYKQDSKKFLKIMFSYNNKELIINETVPNRFSPKSPDKAHLNLHINSLELGDSAVYFCASSLHTGTSGRDTGELFFGEGSRLTVL.

This sequence joins TRBV19 and TRBJ2-7. The germline CDR1 and CDR2 sequences are LNHDA and SQIVND (reference sequence). This CDR3 spans 13 amino acids. CDR3 in amino acids: CASSIVWGYEQYF.